Each of the 10 T cell receptor beta chains below was sequenced from the same sample in a study of T cells in Graves' hyperthyroidism and ophthalmopathy. Amplified regions were TCR beta CDR3 sequences from RNA transcripts. A set of HTBI primers served as the primers for a first-round RT-PCR of the TCR CDR3. TCRdb fed the multiplex PCR reads into MiXCR, producing one record per CDR3 protein. The sample lists hundreds of thousands of distinct CDR3 sequences, about 20% seen once, with 34% in the top ten. Sequencing used blood. The origin of the receptors is a man between 25 and 39 years old with Graves' ophthalmopathy.

This clonotype was seen more than once but under ten times. The rearrangement joins TRBV14 to TRBJ2-3; the D gene is possibly TRBD1 (6 bases). The ends were cut back, 4 bases at V and 1 base at J, with 18 bases in the middle. Germline lookup yields CDR1 SGHDN and CDR2 FVKESK. This CDR3 spans 17 amino acids. CDR3: CASSPFILHRGTDTQYF. The CDR3 DNA follows: TGTGCCAGCAGCCCCTTTATTTTGCACAGGGGCACAGATACGCAGTATTTT.

The chain links TRBV7-9 to TRBJ2-1, with D unclear. This CDR3 contains 14 residues. Looked up from germline, CDR1 is SEHNR and CDR2 is FQNEAQ (reference sequence). The ends were cut back, 5 bases at V and 5 bases at J, with 13 bases in the middle. Here the CDR3 reads CASSPQLTHNEQFF. CDR3 nucleotide sequence: TGTGCCAGCAGCCCACAGTTAACCCACAATGAGCAGTTCTTC.

V is TRBV6-1 and J is TRBJ2-3, with 8 bases identical to TRBD2. CDR3 length: 18 residues. V gave up 6 bases and J gave up 0 bases; unmatched junction bases: 14. Germline lookup yields CDR1 MNHNS and CDR2 SASEGT. CDR3 nucleotide sequence: TGTGCCAGCAGCCGGGGGGGGGAGAGGCAGGGTAGCACAGATACGCAGTATTTT. It encodes CASSRGGERQGSTDTQYF.

For this clonotype: This sequence may be a read error, since a much larger clone differs from it by one base. V usage is TRBV3-1 and J usage is TRBJ2-5; no firm D call. The CDR3 covers 15 residues. In germline, CDR1 is LGHDT, CDR2 YNNKEL (reference sequence). V was clipped by 0 bases and J by 6 bases, with 14 bases between them. CDR3 nucleotide sequence: TGTGCCAGCAGCCAAGATTCGAAGGCCTCGAAGACCCAGTACTTC. This encodes CASSQDSKASKTQYF.

The chain carries TRBV5-6 and TRBJ2-1; D is possibly TRBD2 (5 bases). The germline gives CDR1 SGHDT, CDR2 YYEEEE. CDR3 length equals 12 residues. Trimming took off 7 bases at V and 8 bases at J, with 13 bases between the two ends. The CDR3 protein is CASLGASDEQFF. The CDR3 DNA reads as TGTGCCAGCTTGGGAGCCTCTGATGAGCAGTTCTTC.

This clonotype was seen a handful of times. The chain uses TRBV4-3 and TRBJ2-7; D is unclear. This CDR3 spans 15 amino acids. CDR1 is LGHNA and CDR2 is YSLEER in the germline V gene. Trimming removed 0 bases at V and 1 base at J, with 10 bases between. The DNA for the CDR3 is TGCGCCAGCAGCCAAGATCGGAGCGCTTCCTACGAGCAGTACTTC. This encodes CASSQDRSASYEQYF.

This clonotype was counted between two and nine times. The V and J genes are TRBV20-1 and TRBJ2-3; no clear D. Germline assignment: CDR1 DFQATT and CDR2 SNEGSKA (reference sequence). V lost 3 bases to trimming and J lost 0 bases, with 13 bases between them. The CDR3 sequence is 15 residues long. CDR3 in amino acids: CSASFIRSSTDTQYF. CDR3 in DNA: TGCAGTGCTAGCTTCATTCGCTCTAGCACAGATACGCAGTATTTT.

This clonotype was picked up a small number of times. The chain recombines TRBV11-2 with TRBJ2-1, with TRBD1 matching over 11 bases. Per the germline V gene, CDR1 is SGHAT and CDR2 is FQNNGV. The CDR3 runs to 15 residues. With V trimmed by 4 bases and J by 4 bases, 3 bases remained unmatched. This chain's CDR3 is CASSYGQGAYNEQFF. DNA of the CDR3: TGTGCCAGCAGCTACGGACAGGGGGCGTACAATGAGCAGTTCTTC.

This chain links TRBV7-9 with TRBJ1-4; a possible D gene is TRBD1 (5 bases). Deletions cut 5 bases from V and 5 bases from J, with 6 bases between. Germline-derived CDR1 and CDR2 are SEHNR and FQNEAQ (reference sequence). CDR3 size: 12 residues. The CDR3 sequence is CASSRQNEKLFF. The CDR3 nucleotides read TGTGCCAGCAGCCGACAGAATGAAAAACTGTTTTTT.

This clonotype was recorded many times. The rearrangement uses TRBV28 and TRBJ2-7; D not resolved. CDR1 MDHEN and CDR2 SYDVKM come from the germline V gene. This CDR3 spans 13 amino acids. Trimming cost V 6 bases and J 6 bases, with 15 bases left between them. The chain's CDR3 is CASRETMGSEQYF. The CDR3 bases are TGTGCCAGCAGGGAAACTATGGGGTCCGAGCAGTACTTC. Supplemented by reference TRBV28 and TRBJ2-7, the full variable domain reads DVKVTQSSRYLVKRTGEKVFLECVQDMDHENMFWYRQDPGLGLRLIYFSYDVKMKEKGDIPEGYSVSREKKERFSLILESASTNQTSMYLCASRETMGSEQYFGPGTRLTVT.